The present T cell receptor (beta chain) was sequenced within a study of blood T cell repertoires in COVID-19. Study summary: There were acute and convalescent COVID-19 samples, and they came from the United States, Italy and Spain. PBMCs, B-cell-depleted T cells, or T cells were the source of the cDNA or gDNA that made up the material.

The CDR3 is made up of 18 amino acids. From germline, CDR1 is ENHRY and CDR2 SYGVKD. V lost 6 bases to trimming and J lost 2 bases, with 23 bases between them. Authors' methods: It was from reference gene primer amplification that nucleated cell counts were estimated. Sequencing was performed with immunoSEQ multiplex PCR; in TCRdb, only in-frame clones are kept and a portion is missing. The D gene and trimming were derived from the DNA, and the V and J assignments and clone size from that table. The sample carries 250,000 or so clones, more than 75% recorded once. The sequence was collected from a woman in her forties who had recovered from COVID-19. V gene TRBV10-3 combines with J gene TRBJ2-1; tentative D call: TRBD2 (7 bases). The sequenced sample was peripheral blood. CDR3 bases: TGTGCCATCAGGGGCCCCGCGGGGGCGCGGAACCCCTACAATGAGCAGTTCTTC. This codes for CAIRGPAGARNPYNEQFF.